The 9 T cell receptor beta chains presented below share a single source sample, sequenced in a study of CD8+ T cells in alopecia areata. The treatment was: oral pan-JAK inhibitor, 5-10 mg twice daily. Extracted from the samples, RNA was reverse transcribed into cDNA to serve as the sequencing template. The repertoire was sequenced with immunoSEQ multiplex PCR; TCRdb's copy has only in-frame clones and lacks some. This sample yields over 150,000 clones, of which roughly 60% are seen a single time; approximately 5.1% belongs to the top ten. The sequenced sample was CD4+ T cells sorted from blood, obtained at week 24, from a patient treated with tofacitinib. Receptors were obtained from a human donor with alopecia areata.

This chain uses TRBV27 with TRBJ2-7; possibly TRBD2 for D (5 bases). This CDR3 region has 14 residues. Trimming took off 3 bases at V and 2 bases at J, with 11 bases between the two ends. Germline CDR1 is MNHEY and CDR2 is SMNVEV (reference sequence). The CDR3 region has the DNA TGTGCCAGCAGTTTTACGGACTCAACCTACGAGCAGTACTTC. The encoded protein is CASSFTDSTYEQYF.

This clone was picked up a small number of times. V and J are TRBV4-1 and TRBJ2-6; 12 positions agree with TRBD1. Germline loops: CDR1 MGHRA, CDR2 YSYEKL. The CDR3 runs 17 residues. V lost 4 bases, J lost 4 bases, and 5 bases stayed unmatched. For the CDR3, the DNA is TGCGCCAGCAGCCGGGGACAGGGGGCGAAAGGGGCCAACGTCCTGACTTTC. It specifies CASSRGQGAKGANVLTF.

With regard to this clone: This specimen includes other DNA sequences encoding the same CDR3. In DNA, the CDR3 is TGCAGCGTTGAAGTCGTGGATACGCAGTATTTT. Its translation is CSVEVVDTQYF. The chain uses TRBV29-1 and TRBJ2-3; no reliable D call. Trimming stripped 1 base from V and 6 bases from J, with 5 bases between. The germline V gene encodes CDR1 SQVTM and CDR2 ANQGSEA. This CDR3 region has 11 residues.

The rearrangement links TRBV6-5 to TRBJ2-2; 9 bases fit TRBD2. Trimming removed 6 bases from V and 0 bases from J; junction bases left unmatched: 2. Germline-derived CDR1 and CDR2 are MNHEY and SVGAGI. This CDR3 is 15 amino acids long. CDR3 nucleotide sequence: TGTGCCAGCAGAATAGCGGGAGCGAACACCGGGGAGCTGTTTTTT. Protein: CASRIAGANTGELFF.

This clone was counted only a few times. The chain employs TRBV6-6 and TRBJ1-2; the D is unclear. This CDR3 is built from 14 residues. The germline CDR1 and CDR2 sequences are MNHNY and SVGAGI (reference sequence). V lost 0 bases and J 3 bases, leaving 8 bases between the germline ends. For the CDR3, the DNA is TGTGCCAGCAGTTACTCGGGGAAAGACTATGGCTACACCTTC. It specifies CASSYSGKDYGYTF.

The chain recombines TRBV30 with TRBJ2-7; D gene unclear. Between the trimmed V and J ends, which lost 0 bases and 7 bases, there was a span of 16 bases. The CDR3 spans 14 residues. Germline CDR1 reads GTSNPN; CDR2 reads SVGIG (reference sequence). As DNA, the CDR3 is TGTGCCTGGAGTGTACTCCGGACCATGGGGGAGCAGTACTTC. Amino acids: CAWSVLRTMGEQYF.

The chain employs TRBV19 and TRBJ1-5; D perhaps matches TRBD1 (5 bases). Germline CDR1 and CDR2: LNHDA and SQIVND (reference sequence). V was pared by 5 bases and J by 3 bases, with 14 bases between. The CDR3 has 15 residues. This chain's CDR3 is CASSDYGGVNQPQHF. The CDR3 DNA is TGTGCCAGTAGTGATTACGGGGGTGTCAATCAGCCCCAGCATTTT.

The chain recombines TRBV30 with TRBJ2-3; TRBD2 aligns across 7 bases. Germline loops: CDR1 GTSNPN, CDR2 SVGIG (reference sequence). The CDR3 extends over 15 amino acids. V dropped 0 bases and J dropped 2; count of bases not matched to a gene: 5. The CDR3 sequence: CAWSVASGFTDTQYF. CDR3 in DNA: TGTGCCTGGAGTGTGGCTAGCGGCTTCACAGATACGCAGTATTTT.

The V gene is TRBV5-1, the J gene TRBJ2-1; D possibly corresponds to TRBD2 (7 bases). The V and J ends lost 4 bases and 9 bases respectively, with 17 bases between them. Per germline, CDR1 SGHRS and CDR2 YFSETQ. The CDR3 has 14 residues. This CDR3 reads CASSTGEGHGEQFF. The DNA for the CDR3 is TGCGCCAGCAGCACGGGGGAGGGACACGGTGAGCAGTTCTTC. The full variable domain, its missing parts supplied by reference TRBV5-1 and TRBJ2-1, is KAGVTQTPRYLIKTRGQQVTLSCSPISGHRSVSWYQQTPGQGLQFLFEYFSETQRNKGNFPGRFSGRQFSNSRSEMNVSTLELGDSALYLCASSTGEGHGEQFFGPGTRLTVL.